This TCR beta chain was observed in a study of long-term antiretroviral therapy in people with HIV. Per individual, the PBMC samples numbered at least one pre-ART and at least two post-ART. Notes on the study in general: Clones expanded before ART dominated the repertoire at all time points. Relative to transplant donor controls, diversity remained lower despite increasing after ART. No data on ART adherence, viral resistance or therapy changes.

J lost 0 bases, V lost 7 bases, and 11 bases had no gene match. The CDR3 loop spans 18 amino acids. CDR1 and CDR2 (germline): SNHLY, FYNNEI. As concerns this clone: What it binds is not known.

It was version v3.0 of the immunoSEQ assay that was run at survey level. Some clones are missing from TCRdb's copy, which holds only in-frame ones; the method was immunoSEQ multiplex PCR. The sample yields approximately 15,000 clones, more than 80% seen once. This TCR came from a man between 18 and 29 years old with HIV. The chain combines TRBV2 with TRBJ2-6, with TRBD2 matching over 8 bases. Here the sequenced sample was unsorted PBMCs, taken 0.3 years after starting antiretroviral therapy. CDR3 sequence (DNA): TGTGCCAGCACCCCCCCGGGGGGGCTACGCTCTGGGGCCAACGTCCTGACTTTC. Translated: CASTPPGGLRSGANVLTF.